What follows describes a single TCR beta chain. Its target is not known. This sample is drawn from a study of CD8 T cells in ankylosing spondylitis. V dropped 5 bases and J dropped 0 bases, with 11 bases sitting between them. The CDR3 has 14 amino acids. Germline V gene lookup returns CDR1 DFQATT and CDR2 SNEGSKA (reference sequence). TCR beta libraries were made by quantitative 5'-RACE with molecular barcodes. Each CDR3 protein gets one entry after TCRdb re-called the 5' RACE reads with MiXCR. The table includes over 700,000 distinct CDR3 sequences, about 20% detected once. Study-level points and caveats: Some of the motif variants had earlier been found in reactive arthritis patients' fluid and blood. Reportedly, disease-linked clones are significantly enriched in ankylosing spondylitis patients' matched synovial fluid. What seemed typical of ankylosing spondylitis blood was a TCR beta motif built from eight highly homologous variants.

Specimen: blood, either unsorted or a sorted T cell fraction (not recorded which). The sequence derives from a male donor with ankylosing spondylitis. This chain uses TRBV20-1 with TRBJ1-3, with D possibly TRBD1 on 5 matching bases. The CDR3 spells CSAQTDLSGNTIYF. The CDR3 coding sequence is TGCAGTGCTCAGACAGACCTCTCTGGAAACACCATATATTTT.